Following are 19 T cell receptor beta chains from one sample sequenced in a study of blood T cell repertoires in COVID-19 (dated by TCRdb to the early 2020s). Library prep was done by the immunoSEQ multiplex PCR assay. TCRdb retrieved this table from immuneACCESS and kept in-frame rearrangements only. Not all clones are present; in checked studies, unresolved V genes account for under half, and no reason is known for the remainder. Counted in this sample were fewer than 350,000 clones; just over 85% of them appeared once. The ten top clones hold around 4% of the sample. The sample was PBMCs or T cells enriched from blood (not recorded which). The source of these receptors is a woman aged 40 to 55 with acute COVID-19.

The rearrangement links TRBV24-1 to TRBJ2-2, with 8 bases matching TRBD1. CDR1 is KGHDR and CDR2 is SFDVKD in the germline V gene. The CDR3 extends over 15 amino acids. The ends lost 3 bases at V and 4 bases at J; junction bases unmatched: 3. The CDR3 protein is CATSDEDRATGELFF. As DNA, the CDR3 is TGTGCCACCAGTGATGAGGACAGGGCCACCGGGGAGCTGTTTTTT.

The rearrangement links TRBV18 to TRBJ2-3; 7 nucleotides line up with TRBD2. From germline, CDR1 is KGHSH and CDR2 LQKENI. The length of the CDR3 is 17 residues. J was trimmed by 1 base and V by 3 bases; bases with no gene match: 10. CDR3 in DNA: TGTGCCAGCTCACCTACTCTAGCGGTTATCGGCACAGATACGCAGTATTTT. It translates to CASSPTLAVIGTDTQYF.

This clone was detected only once. The chain is built from TRBV29-1 and TRBJ1-2, with D perhaps matching TRBD1 (5 bases). CDR1 is SQVTM and CDR2 is ANQGSEA in the germline V gene. Between the trimmed V and J ends, which lost 0 bases and 3 bases, there was a span of 11 bases. The CDR3 has 14 residues. CDR3 in DNA: TGCAGCGTTGAAGATGGGGGGGAGGACTATGGCTACACCTTC. Encoded protein: CSVEDGGEDYGYTF.

This clone turned up a few times. The genes are TRBV27 and TRBJ1-5; TRBD1 matches 8 bases. CDR3 length: 14 amino acids. V gave up 4 bases and J gave up 4 bases; unmatched junction bases: 3. Germline CDR1 is MNHEY and CDR2 is SMNVEV (reference sequence). The CDR3 sequence: CASSWTGRNQPQHF. CDR3 coding DNA: TGTGCCAGCAGTTGGACAGGGCGAAATCAGCCCCAGCATTTT.

J is TRBJ1-1 and V is TRBV5-4; 7 bases fit TRBD1. The CDR3 length is 14 residues. The J segment lost 2 bases and the V segment lost 4 bases, leaving 5 bases of the junction unmatched. Germline-derived CDR1 and CDR2 are SGHNT and YYREEE (reference sequence). The CDR3 loop is CASSHRGENTEAFF. In DNA form, the CDR3 reads TGTGCCAGCAGCCACAGGGGAGAAAACACTGAAGCTTTCTTT.

This rearrangement joins TRBV3-1 (or the pseudogene TRBV3-2) to TRBJ2-2, with D perhaps TRBD2 (6 bases). Germline values: CDR1 LGHDT, CDR2 YNNKEL (reference sequence). This CDR3 spans 14 amino acids. V was cut by 4 bases and J by 3 bases, with 9 bases left in between. The CDR3 coding sequence is TGTGCCAGCAGCCCTAGCGTGTACACCGGGGAGCTGTTTTTT. This encodes CASSPSVYTGELFF.

The chain couples TRBV5-4 to TRBJ2-7; 10 positions agree with TRBD2. CDR3 length equals 15 residues. V trimming: 3 bases; J trimming: 0 bases; junction bases outside the gene matches: 3. Germline values: CDR1 SGHNT, CDR2 YYREEE (reference sequence). As DNA, the CDR3 is TGTGCCAGCAGCTCACTAGCGGGGAGCTCCTACGAGCAGTACTTC. It yields the protein CASSSLAGSSYEQYF.

V is TRBV28 and J is TRBJ2-5, with 8 bases that match TRBD2. Germline V gene sequence: CDR1 MDHEN, CDR2 SYDVKM. This CDR3 has 16 amino acids. Trimming took 2 bases from V and 5 from J; bases not matched to a gene: 10. CDR3 coding DNA: TGTGCCAGCAGTTTAGCCGGTAGCGGGAAAAAGGAGACCCAGTACTTC. Its translation is CASSLAGSGKKETQYF.

This clone was picked up a small number of times. The chain links TRBV2 to TRBJ1-2; TRBD1 aligns across 7 bases. Germline V CDR1 and CDR2: SNHLY, FYNNEI. V trimming: 5 bases; J trimming: 4 bases; junction bases outside the gene matches: 13. The CDR3 runs to 16 residues. DNA of the CDR3: TGTGCCAGCAGTTTAGACAGGGCATCTGGGGGCTATGGCTACACCTTC. Translating it yields CASSLDRASGGYGYTF.

The chain employs TRBV11-2 and TRBJ2-3; possibly TRBD2 for D (7 bases). CDR3 size: 15 residues. Per germline, CDR1 SGHAT and CDR2 FQNNGV. The V end was cut by 0 bases, the J end by 1 base, with 8 bases between. The CDR3 coding sequence is TGTGCCAGCAGCTTAGACGGGGGGCGCACAGATACGCAGTATTTT. This encodes CASSLDGGRTDTQYF. Full variable domain (outside the CDR3, taken from reference TRBV11-2 and TRBJ2-3): EAGVAQSPRYKIIEKRQSVAFWCNPISGHATLYWYQQILGQGPKLLIQFQNNGVVDDSQLPKDRFSAERLKGVDSTLKIQPAKLEDSAVYLCASSLDGGRTDTQYFGPGTRLTVL.

The CDR3 protein is CASSSGTGLIRDEKLFF. The CDR3 bases are TGTGCCAGCAGTTCAGGGACAGGGCTGATTCGGGATGAAAAACTGTTTTTT. This sequence joins TRBV28 and TRBJ1-4; 9 bases agree with TRBD1. The CDR3 covers 17 residues. Germline V gene lookup returns CDR1 MDHEN and CDR2 SYDVKM. After removal of 4 bases from V and 6 bases from J, the junction contained 12 bases not matched to a gene.

The rearrangement uses TRBV2 and TRBJ2-7; 10 nucleotides align to TRBD1. V was pared by 6 bases and J by 7 bases, with 6 bases of the junction left unmatched. CDR1 is SNHLY and CDR2 is FYNNEI in the germline V gene. The CDR3 extends over 13 amino acids. CDR3 region: CASRGTGVGEQYF. Written as DNA, the CDR3 is TGTGCCAGCAGGGGGACAGGGGTTGGAGAGCAGTACTTC.

The V call is TRBV5-4, the J call TRBJ2-5, with TRBD2 matching over 8 bases. There are 14 residues in the CDR3. J lost 3 bases, V lost 4 bases, and 5 bases had no gene match. Germline CDR1 reads SGHNT; CDR2 reads YYREEE (reference sequence). The CDR3 region is CASSPGTRKETQYF. The CDR3 DNA follows: TGTGCCAGCAGCCCGGGGACTAGGAAAGAGACCCAGTACTTC.

The V gene is TRBV6-1, the J gene TRBJ2-1, with D possibly being TRBD2 (6 bases). The CDR3 runs 17 residues. The germline V and J ends were trimmed by 3 bases and 4 bases, with 19 bases remaining between them. Germline CDR1 reads MNHNS; CDR2 reads SASEGT. The CDR3 protein is CASSEIGSVAGYNEQFF. The CDR3 nucleotides are TGTGCCAGCAGTGAGATAGGTTCTGTGGCGGGATACAATGAGCAGTTCTTC.

The chain recombines TRBV19 with TRBJ1-6, with D possibly being TRBD1 (6 bases). The CDR3 covers 14 residues. The V and J ends lost 7 bases and 8 bases respectively, with 15 bases between them. Germline V gene data show CDR1 as LNHDA and CDR2 as SQIVND (reference sequence). CDR3 nucleotides: TGTGCCAGTAACCTAGGGGGACCCCATTCACCCCTCCACTTT. Protein sequence: CASNLGGPHSPLHF.

In DNA, the CDR3 is TGTGCCAGCAGCTTAACAGCGGGAGGCCTCTACAATGAGCAGTTCTTC. Its protein product is CASSLTAGGLYNEQFF. The V and J genes are TRBV7-3 and TRBJ2-1; 9 positions agree with TRBD2. The CDR3 contains 16 residues. V gave up 0 bases and J gave up 3 bases; unmatched junction bases: 3. Looked up from germline, CDR1 is SGHTA and CDR2 is FQGTGA. The whole variable domain, filled in from reference TRBV7-3 and TRBJ2-1, reads GAGVSQTPSNKVTEKGKYVELRCDPISGHTALYWYRQSLGQGPEFLIYFQGTGAADDSGLPNDRFFAVRPEGSVSTLKIQRTERGDSAVYLCASSLTAGGLYNEQFFGPGTRLTVL.

The chain couples TRBV14 to TRBJ2-2, with 7 bases fitting TRBD1. The V gene's germline CDR1 is SGHDN and CDR2 FVKESK. With V trimmed by 2 bases and J by 0 bases, 9 bases remained unmatched. The CDR3 loop spans 18 amino acids. The CDR3 here is CASSQRQGLLSNTGELFF. The CDR3 nucleotides are TGTGCCAGCAGCCAACGACAGGGTCTCCTGTCGAACACCGGGGAGCTGTTTTTT.

J is TRBJ2-5 and V is TRBV7-8; D is unclear. Germline V CDR1 and CDR2: SGHVS, FQNEAQ. V was pared by 5 bases and J by 1 base, with 20 bases between. CDR3 length equals 17 residues. The CDR3 DNA follows: TGTGCCAGCAGCCCCCTGCCCTCATCTTATAGCCAAGAGACCCAGTACTTC. Encoded protein: CASSPLPSSYSQETQYF. Using reference TRBV7-8 and TRBJ2-5 for the parts outside the CDR3, the full variable domain is GAGVSQSPRYKVAKRGQDVALRCDPISGHVSLFWYQQALGQGPEFLTYFQNEAQLDKSGLPSDRFFAERPEGSVSTLKIQRTQQEDSAVYLCASSPLPSSYSQETQYFGPGTRLLVL.

This chain uses TRBV4-2 with TRBJ2-5; 9 bases match TRBD2. Trimming cost V 3 bases and J 1 base; bases outside gene matches: 3. Germline lookup yields CDR1 LGHNA and CDR2 YNFKEQ. The CDR3 consists of 15 residues. Written as DNA, the CDR3 is TGTGCCAGCAGCCACCCTAGCGGGGCCCAAGAGACCCAGTACTTC. Protein sequence: CASSHPSGAQETQYF.